The 15 T cell receptor beta chains listed next were all sequenced from one sample in a study of OX40 agonist ivuxolimab in advanced cancers. Clones were read by immunoSEQ multiplex PCR, and TCRdb kept only the in-frame ones, dropping some. This sample carries approximately 66,000 clones, 70% to 90% of them seen once, and the ten largest clones take approximately 0.75%. The specimen comprised CD4+ or CD8+ T cells sorted from blood, sampled in a trial of the OX40 agonist ivuxolimab. The receptors shown here come from an adult with an advanced solid tumor such as melanoma, head and neck, liver or kidney cancer.

The chain has TRBV7-9 and TRBJ2-7; D is undetermined. Between the trimmed V and J ends, which lost 7 bases and 3 bases, there was a span of 19 bases. This CDR3 region has 15 residues. Germline CDR1 reads SEHNR; CDR2 reads FQNEAQ (reference sequence). DNA for the CDR3: TGTGCCAGCACCCGAGCCTCGGACGCCAACTACGAGCAGTACTTC. It yields the protein CASTRASDANYEQYF.

The chain has TRBV5-1 and TRBJ2-1; possibly TRBD2 for D (6 bases). CDR3 length: 14 amino acids. Germline loops: CDR1 SGHRS, CDR2 YFSETQ. Trimming left V 0 bases short and J 8 bases short, with 12 bases between. The CDR3 DNA is TGCGCCAGCAGCTTGGGCAGGCGGGACGATGAGCAGTTCTTC. Protein: CASSLGRRDDEQFF.

In its sample, this clone was seen a few times. V is TRBV5-8 and J is TRBJ1-5; TRBD1 agrees at 7 bases. This CDR3 is 15 amino acids long. Trimming removed 1 base from V and 6 bases from J; junction bases left unmatched: 7. The germline CDR1 and CDR2 sequences are SGHTS and YDEGEE. The CDR3 DNA reads as TGTGCCAGCAGCTTGTGGGAAGGGGGCACTCAGCCCCAGCATTTT. It codes for CASSLWEGGTQPQHF.

The rearrangement joins TRBV6-5 to TRBJ1-5; the D is unclear. The CDR3 runs to 14 residues. CDR1 is MNHEY, CDR2 SVGAGI, per germline. Trimming stripped 7 bases from V and 1 base from J, with 11 bases between. The DNA for the CDR3 is TGTGCCAGCACCAACGTGGGGAGCAATCAGCCCCAGCATTTT. Its protein product is CASTNVGSNQPQHF.

This sequence joins TRBV27 and TRBJ1-2, with TRBD1 as a possible D gene (6 bases). This CDR3 is 14 amino acids long. With 4 bases removed from V and 0 bases from J, the gap between germline ends came to 9 bases. Germline loops: CDR1 MNHEY, CDR2 SMNVEV (reference sequence). CDR3 in amino acids: CASSSQGSNYGYTF. CDR3 sequence (DNA): TGTGCCAGCAGTTCACAGGGATCTAACTATGGCTACACCTTC.

The chain recombines TRBV2 with TRBJ1-2; maybe TRBD1 (5 bases). This CDR3 has 12 amino acids. Trimming cost V 7 bases and J 4 bases, with 10 bases left between them. Germline values: CDR1 SNHLY, CDR2 FYNNEI. The CDR3 loop reads CASNGAPYGYTF. The CDR3 DNA reads TGTGCCAGCAATGGGGCCCCCTATGGCTACACCTTC.

This chain connects TRBV7-3 to TRBJ2-1; perhaps TRBD1 as D (5 bases). The CDR3 is 15 residues long. In germline, CDR1 is SGHTA, CDR2 FQGTGA. The ends were cut back, 0 bases at V and 4 bases at J, with 10 bases in the middle. In DNA form, the CDR3 reads TGTGCCAGCAGCTTAACTAGGACAACATACAATGAGCAGTTCTTC. It codes for CASSLTRTTYNEQFF.

This chain joins TRBV7-2 and TRBJ1-1, with 9 positions matching TRBD1. CDR1 is SGHTA, CDR2 FQGNSA, per germline. This CDR3 has 14 amino acids. Trimming at V came to 5 bases and at J to 4 bases, leaving 5 bases not matched to a gene. The CDR3 protein is CASSTGTGSTEAFF. The DNA of the CDR3 is TGTGCCAGCAGCACCGGGACAGGGAGCACTGAAGCTTTCTTT.

J is TRBJ2-7 and V is TRBV28; 11 nucleotides agree with TRBD1. V shed 6 bases, J shed 4 bases, and the junction held 8 bases outside the gene matches. The CDR3 is made up of 15 amino acids. From germline, CDR1 is MDHEN and CDR2 SYDVKM. The CDR3 DNA sequence: TGTGCCAGCAGCCCATCCGGGACAGGGGGTTACGAGCAGTACTTC. It codes for CASSPSGTGGYEQYF.

The table lists this clone with a few counts. The J gene is TRBJ2-5, the V gene TRBV14; D remains ambiguous. Germline values: CDR1 SGHDN, CDR2 FVKESK. The CDR3 contains 13 residues. Deletions cut 0 bases from V and 5 bases from J, with 7 bases between. CDR3 region: CASSQDWRETQYF. CDR3 sequence (DNA): TGTGCCAGCAGCCAAGATTGGCGGGAGACCCAGTACTTC.

This chain joins TRBV2 and TRBJ2-7; no firm D call. The V end lost 1 base, the J end lost 0 bases, and 7 bases lay between the germline ends. CDR1 SNHLY and CDR2 FYNNEI come from the germline V gene. This CDR3 contains 14 residues. In nucleotides, the CDR3 is TGTGCCAGCAGTGAAGGCTGGGTCTCCTACGAGCAGTACTTC. This encodes CASSEGWVSYEQYF.

In its sample, this clone was seen a few times. The chain carries TRBV9 and TRBJ2-3; possibly TRBD1 or TRBD2 for D (5 bases each). This CDR3 contains 18 residues. V lost 2 bases and J 4 bases, leaving 23 bases between the germline ends. Germline lookup yields CDR1 SGDLS and CDR2 YYNGEE. The DNA for the CDR3 is TGTGCCAGCAGCGTCGACCCCGGGGACGCGGGCTTGGCAGATACGCAGTATTTT. Its protein is CASSVDPGDAGLADTQYF.

The rearrangement uses TRBV6-6 and TRBJ2-1; D is unclear. Germline V gene sequence: CDR1 MNHNY, CDR2 SVGAGI (reference sequence). The CDR3 is 15 amino acids. Trimming shortened V by 7 bases and J by 0 bases, and 13 bases separated the two germline ends. The CDR3 coding sequence is TGTGCCAGCATCAAAACTATCAGCTCCTACAATGAGCAGTTCTTC. It translates to CASIKTISSYNEQFF.

The chain is built from TRBV6-5 and TRBJ1-5; TRBD1 aligns across 7 bases. Trimming at V came to 6 bases and at J to 2 bases, leaving 7 bases not matched to a gene. Germline V gives CDR1 MNHEY, CDR2 SVGAGI. This CDR3 region has 15 residues. CDR3 bases: TGTGCCAGCAGATCAGACAGGGCGGGCAATCAGCCCCAGCATTTT. Protein sequence: CASRSDRAGNQPQHF.

In its sample, this clone was seen once. V and J are TRBV25-1 and TRBJ2-5; D possibly corresponds to TRBD2 (6 bases). Trimming removed 4 bases from V and 2 bases from J, with 14 bases in between. Germline V gene data show CDR1 as MGHDK and CDR2 as SYGVNS. The CDR3 has 15 residues. For the CDR3, the DNA is TGTGCCAGCAGTGGTGGGACTCCAGCTCAAGAGACCCAGTACTTC. Protein: CASSGGTPAQETQYF.